These 8 T cell receptor beta chains were all obtained from the same sample, sequenced in a study of STAT5B mutations in CD4+ large granular lymphocyte leukemia (dated by TCRdb to 2021 to 2024). Libraries were prepared through the immunoSEQ multiplex PCR assay. TCRdb retrieved this table from immuneACCESS and kept in-frame rearrangements only. Not all clones are present; in checked studies, unresolved V genes account for under half, and no reason is known for the remainder. Counted in this sample were almost 30,000 clones; roughly 84% of them appeared once. The ten largest clones take up 5.5% to 8% of the sample. Sequenced: CD4+ T cells from blood buffy coats. The receptor source for this set is a human donor in good health.

The CDR3 DNA is TGTGCCAGCAGTTACTCATCAGGAACCTACTATGGCTACACCTTC. Its translation: CASSYSSGTYYGYTF. The genes are TRBV6-5 and TRBJ1-2; no definite D call. CDR3 length: 15 residues. V dropped 0 bases and J dropped 3 bases, with 11 bases sitting between them. Germline-derived CDR1 and CDR2 are MNHEY and SVGAGI.

This clone occurred a few times. This chain joins TRBV19 and TRBJ1-4, with D perhaps matching TRBD1 (5 bases). There are 15 residues in the CDR3. CDR1 is LNHDA, CDR2 SQIVND, per germline (reference sequence). V gave up 6 bases and J gave up 7 bases, with 18 bases separating them. CDR3 coding DNA: TGTGCCAGTAGATCTCAGGGAAGGTTTCGTGAAAAACTGTTTTTT. It is translated as CASRSQGRFREKLFF.

The chain combines TRBV11-2 with TRBJ2-2, with D possibly being TRBD1 or TRBD2 (6 bases each). Germline V gene lookup returns CDR1 SGHAT and CDR2 FQNNGV. The CDR3 is 15 amino acids. Deletions cut 3 bases from V and 7 bases from J, with 15 bases between. The chain's CDR3 is CASSLGGLQFGELFF. CDR3 nucleotide sequence: TGTGCCAGCAGCTTGGGGGGCCTTCAGTTCGGGGAGCTGTTTTTT.

The chain uses TRBV6-4 and TRBJ2-5; 10 bases are a match to TRBD2. V dropped 5 bases and J dropped 4; count of bases not matched to a gene: 7. CDR1 is MRHNA, CDR2 SNTAGT, per germline. The CDR3 runs 15 residues. The CDR3 protein is CASSHSAGGPETQYF. The CDR3 DNA reads TGTGCCAGCAGTCATTCAGCGGGGGGGCCAGAGACCCAGTACTTC.

This clone has only a few counts. The chain links TRBV11-2 to TRBJ2-2; D uncertain. The CDR3 has 14 amino acids. The germline V gene has CDR1 SGHAT and CDR2 FQNNGV. V was pared by 5 bases and J by 6 bases, with 13 bases between. In DNA form, the CDR3 reads TGTGCCAGCAGCCAAGCGTACTCGGCCGGGGAGCTGTTTTTT. Encoded protein: CASSQAYSAGELFF.

This clone was observed a handful of times. The gene calls are TRBV27 and TRBJ1-5, with D possibly being TRBD1 (5 bases). In germline, CDR1 is MNHEY, CDR2 SMNVEV (reference sequence). The CDR3 has 14 residues. The ends were cut back, 2 bases at V and 5 bases at J, with 10 bases in the middle. CDR3 nucleotide sequence: TGTGCCAGCAGTTTACAGGGAAGTTATCAGCCCCAGCATTTT. This translates into CASSLQGSYQPQHF.

The rearrangement joins TRBV21-1 to TRBJ1-2. TRBV21-1 corresponds to a pseudogene. The CDR3 covers 14 residues. CDR3 in amino acids: CASSKDLGRAGYTF. The CDR3 coding sequence is TGTGCCAGCAGCAAAGACCTGGGACGGGCAGGCTACACCTTC.

The V call is TRBV2, the J call TRBJ2-5, with D tentatively TRBD2 (5 bases). The V end was cut by 2 bases, the J end by 5 bases, with 15 bases between. The CDR3 has 15 amino acids. CDR1 is SNHLY, CDR2 FYNNEI, per germline. The CDR3 is CASSEWGDRRETQYF. The DNA of the CDR3 is TGTGCCAGCAGTGAATGGGGAGACCGGAGGGAGACCCAGTACTTC.